A single sample gave rise to the 10 T cell receptor beta chains below, sequenced in a study of blood T cells in healthy people across ages. It was with a sample-barcoded 5' primer and a J-beta primer mix that a second PCR of about 7 to 12 cycles was run. From the 5' RACE reads, TCRdb called clonotypes with MiXCR, one entry per CDR3 protein. This table holds some 1.8 million distinct CDR3 sequences, roughly 43% found once. The sample was blood. These receptors all stem from a human donor in good health.

J is TRBJ2-7 and V is TRBV28; 7 nucleotides align to TRBD2. The CDR3 totals 17 residues. With 3 bases clipped from V and 9 bases from J, the junction kept 20 bases outside the gene matches. Germline lookup yields CDR1 MDHEN and CDR2 SYDVKM. The CDR3 sequence: CASSFFPSLANWDVQYF. The CDR3 DNA follows: TGTGCCAGCAGTTTTTTTCCATCACTAGCGAATTGGGACGTGCAGTACTTC.

This clonotype was found a few times. The V and J genes are TRBV7-9 and TRBJ1-4, with 7 bases matching TRBD1. The germline CDR1 and CDR2 sequences are SEHNR and FQNEAQ (reference sequence). CDR3 length: 16 amino acids. V dropped 3 bases and J dropped 6; count of bases not matched to a gene: 10. The CDR3 protein is CASSFTSGTVYEKLFF. CDR3 nucleotide sequence: TGTGCCAGCAGCTTCACATCCGGGACAGTATATGAAAAACTGTTTTTT.

This clonotype has a handful of counts. The chain couples TRBV24-1 to TRBJ2-7; weak D call: TRBD2 (6 bases). From germline, CDR1 is KGHDR and CDR2 SFDVKD. This CDR3 region has 17 residues. V lost 5 bases and J lost 3, with 22 bases in between. DNA for the CDR3: TGTGCCACCAGTGGTTGGGCGGGGTTCGTACACCTCTACGAGCAGTACTTC. It translates to CATSGWAGFVHLYEQYF.

About this clonotype: At one of its ends the junction is not consistent with the germline gene, which may arise from a read error. V gene TRBV6-2 or TRBV6-3 combines with J gene TRBJ2-6, with D possibly TRBD1 on 5 matching bases. Germline values: CDR1 MNHEY, CDR2 SVGEGT. The CDR3 has 16 amino acids. The CDR3 protein is CASSYQEISGANLLTF. CDR3 in DNA: TGTGCCAGCAGTTACCAGGAGATCTCTGGGGCCAACCTCCTGACTTTC.

This chain uses TRBV6-6 with TRBJ2-3; D is undetermined. The CDR3 runs 14 residues. Germline V gene sequence: CDR1 MNHNY, CDR2 SVGAGI (reference sequence). The V end was cut by 0 bases, the J end by 1 base, with 5 bases between. The CDR3 DNA reads TGTGCCAGCAGTTACTCTTGGGGCACAGATACGCAGTATTTT. It encodes CASSYSWGTDTQYF.

The table lists this clonotype with a few counts. This chain links TRBV28 with TRBJ1-2, with 7 nucleotides matching TRBD1. Germline CDR1 MDHEN, CDR2 SYDVKM. V dropped 6 bases and J dropped 4; count of bases not matched to a gene: 11. The CDR3 sequence is 15 residues long. The CDR3, as DNA: TGTGCCAGCAGCCGTAGATGGGGACAGCCCTATGGCTACACCTTC. It encodes CASSRRWGQPYGYTF.

V is TRBV20-1 and J is TRBJ2-1; 9 positions agree with TRBD2. The germline gives CDR1 DFQATT, CDR2 SNEGSKA (reference sequence). CDR3 length equals 16 residues. The J segment lost 9 bases and the V segment lost 3 bases, leaving 15 bases of the junction unmatched. The CDR3 nucleotides read TGCAGTGCTAGGGGGATCATAGCGGGGGAGATAGGTGAGCAGTTCTTC. This codes for CSARGIIAGEIGEQFF.

This clonotype has only a few counts. This chain connects TRBV7-2 to TRBJ2-7, with D maybe TRBD2 (5 bases). V shed 3 bases and J shed 6 bases, with 15 bases lying between them. This CDR3 has 14 residues. Germline-derived CDR1 and CDR2 are SGHTA and FQGNSA. The CDR3 spells CASSFGGSDLEQYF. The CDR3 coding sequence is TGTGCCAGCAGCTTTGGCGGGTCCGACCTCGAGCAGTACTTC.

The chain employs TRBV12-3 or TRBV12-4 and TRBJ1-5; perhaps TRBD1 as D (6 bases). Trimming left V 3 bases short and J 5 bases short, with 14 bases between. CDR3 size: 15 residues. CDR3 amino acids: CASSFAGEKDQPQHF. CDR3 sequence (DNA): TGTGCCAGCAGTTTTGCAGGGGAGAAGGATCAGCCCCAGCATTTT.

V and J are TRBV7-9 and TRBJ2-1; 11 nucleotides agree with TRBD2. Germline values: CDR1 SEHNR, CDR2 FQNEAQ (reference sequence). The CDR3 has 17 residues. Unmatched junction bases numbered 8, after V lost 3 bases and J lost 4 bases. The CDR3 bases are TGTGCCAGCAGCTTTACCGGGACTAGCGGATCTTACAATGAGCAGTTCTTC. Its translation is CASSFTGTSGSYNEQFF.